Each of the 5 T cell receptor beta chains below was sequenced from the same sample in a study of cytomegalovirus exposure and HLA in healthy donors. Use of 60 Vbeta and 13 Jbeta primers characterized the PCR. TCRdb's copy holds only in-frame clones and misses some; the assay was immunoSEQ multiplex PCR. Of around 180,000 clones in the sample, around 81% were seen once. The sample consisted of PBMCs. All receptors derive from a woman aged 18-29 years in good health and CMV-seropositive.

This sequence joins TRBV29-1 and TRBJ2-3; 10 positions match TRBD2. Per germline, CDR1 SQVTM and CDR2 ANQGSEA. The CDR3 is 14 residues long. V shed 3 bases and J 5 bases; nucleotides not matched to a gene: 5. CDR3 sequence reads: CSVEPSGGQDTQYF. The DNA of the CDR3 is TGCAGCGTTGAGCCTAGCGGGGGTCAAGATACGCAGTATTTT.

For the CDR3, the DNA is TGCAGCGTTGTGGGGACAGGGCAAGAGACCCAGTACTTC. It encodes CSVVGTGQETQYF. The chain carries TRBV29-1 and TRBJ2-5, with 9 nucleotides matching TRBD1. Germline CDR1 reads SQVTM; CDR2 reads ANQGSEA. V shed 4 bases, J shed 2 bases, and the junction held 2 bases outside the gene matches. The CDR3 sequence is 13 residues long.

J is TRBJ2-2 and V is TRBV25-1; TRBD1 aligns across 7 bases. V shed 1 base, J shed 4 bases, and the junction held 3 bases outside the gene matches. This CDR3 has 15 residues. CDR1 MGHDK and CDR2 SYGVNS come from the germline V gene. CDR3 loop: CASSELTGRTGELFF. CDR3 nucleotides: TGTGCCAGCAGTGAATTGACAGGGCGCACCGGGGAGCTGTTTTTT. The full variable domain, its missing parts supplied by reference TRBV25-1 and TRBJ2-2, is EADIYQTPRYLVIGTGKKITLECSQTMGHDKMYWYQQDPGMELHLIHYSYGVNSTEKGDLSSESTVSRIRTEHFPLTLESARPSHTSQYLCASSELTGRTGELFFGEGSRLTVL.

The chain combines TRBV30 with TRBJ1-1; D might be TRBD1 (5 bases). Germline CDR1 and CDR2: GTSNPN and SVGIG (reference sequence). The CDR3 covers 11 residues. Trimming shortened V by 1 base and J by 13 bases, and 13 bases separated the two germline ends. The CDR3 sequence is CAWSGGGEVFF. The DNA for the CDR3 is TGTGCCTGGAGTGGGGGAGGGGAGGTTTTCTTT.

The CDR3 loop is CASSLGAGGPSTGELFF. The CDR3 region has the DNA TGCGCCAGCAGCTTGGGAGCGGGGGGACCCAGCACCGGGGAGCTGTTTTTT. The rearrangement joins TRBV5-1 to TRBJ2-2, with TRBD2 matching over 9 bases. The V and J ends lost 0 bases and 4 bases, in that order; junction bases with no gene match: 7. CDR1 and CDR2 (germline): SGHRS, YFSETQ. The CDR3 spans 17 residues.